This T cell receptor (beta chain) was sequenced for a study of blood T cell repertoires in COVID-19. On the study more broadly: Sources were T cells, B-cell-depleted T cells, or PBMCs; the material itself was cDNA or gDNA.

V lost 2 bases and J 8 bases, leaving 12 bases between the germline ends. The CDR3 is 13 residues long. CDR1 and CDR2 from the germline V gene are SGHVS and FQNEAQ. The authors' processing: Amplification with reference gene primers provided the estimates of nucleated cell counts. Produced via immunoSEQ multiplex PCR; TCRdb's table is partial and in-frame only. The DNA gave D and trimming, while V, J and clone size come from that table. The sample has around 260,000 clones; approximately 87% are singletons. The sequence derives from a woman between 50 and 59 years old with acute or convalescent COVID-19. The rearrangement uses TRBV7-8 and TRBJ1-2; D ambiguous. Sequencing was done on a sample of peripheral blood. The CDR3 sequence is CASSLSRGGGYTF. The DNA for the CDR3 is TGTGCCAGCAGCTTATCTCGGGGTGGCGGCTACACCTTC.